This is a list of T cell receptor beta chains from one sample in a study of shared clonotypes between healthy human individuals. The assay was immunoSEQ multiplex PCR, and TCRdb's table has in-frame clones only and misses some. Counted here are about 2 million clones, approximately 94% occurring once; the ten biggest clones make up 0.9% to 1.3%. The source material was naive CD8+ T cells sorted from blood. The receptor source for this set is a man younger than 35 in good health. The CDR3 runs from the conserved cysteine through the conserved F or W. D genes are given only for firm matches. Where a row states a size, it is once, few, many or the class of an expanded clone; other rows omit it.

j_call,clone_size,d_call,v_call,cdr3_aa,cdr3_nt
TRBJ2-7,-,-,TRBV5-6,CASMKAVHPGEQYF,TGTGCCAGCATGAAGGCGGTACATCCGGGGGAGCAGTACTTC
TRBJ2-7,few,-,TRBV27,CASKMGGSLYEQYF,TGTGCCAGCAAAATGGGGGGATCCTTGTACGAGCAGTACTTC
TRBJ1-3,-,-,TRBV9,CASSVDPDSSGNTIYF,TGTGCCAGCAGCGTAGACCCAGACAGCTCTGGAAACACCATATATTTT
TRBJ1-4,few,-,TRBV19,CASSGWATPGPINEKLFF,TGTGCCAGTAGTGGTTGGGCTACTCCGGGACCGATTAATGAAAAACTGTTTTTT
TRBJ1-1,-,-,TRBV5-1,CASRAGGKTEAFF,TGCGCCAGCAGGGCGGGGGGAAAGACTGAAGCTTTCTTT
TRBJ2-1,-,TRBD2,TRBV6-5,CASSYTGGNNEQFF,TGTGCCAGCAGTTATACGGGAGGGAACAATGAGCAGTTCTTC
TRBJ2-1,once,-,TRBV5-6,CASSPGHNEQFF,TGTGCCAGCAGCCCCGGTCACAATGAGCAGTTCTTC
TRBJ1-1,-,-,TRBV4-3,CASSRGEGIAEAFF,TGCGCCAGCAGCCGAGGGGAGGGAATCGCTGAAGCTTTCTTT
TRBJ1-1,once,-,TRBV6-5,CASSLRVNTEAFF,TGTGCCAGCAGCCTCAGGGTCAACACTGAAGCTTTCTTT
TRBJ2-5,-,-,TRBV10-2,CASSESFYLETQYF,TGCGCCAGCAGTGAGTCTTTTTATCTGGAGACCCAGTACTTC
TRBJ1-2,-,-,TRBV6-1,CASTGGSYYGYTF,TGTGCCAGCACCGGGGGCAGCTACTATGGCTACACTTTC
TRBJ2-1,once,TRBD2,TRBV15,CATSETGTSGRWEQFF,TGTGCCACCAGCGAAACCGGAACTAGCGGGAGATGGGAGCAGTTCTTC
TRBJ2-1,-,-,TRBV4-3,CASSQVLAPHNEQFF,TGCGCCAGCAGCCAAGTGTTAGCGCCCCACAATGAGCAGTTCTTC
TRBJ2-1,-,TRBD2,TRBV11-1,CASGGVGYNEQFF,TGTGCCAGCGGGGGGGTCGGGTACAATGAGCAGTTCTTC
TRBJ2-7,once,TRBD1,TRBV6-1,CASSRGPYEQYF,TGTGCCAGCAGCAGGGGGCCCTACGAGCAGTACTTC
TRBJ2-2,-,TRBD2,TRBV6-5,CASSYRLAGEELFF,TGTGCCAGCAGTTATAGACTAGCGGGAGAGGAGCTGTTTTTT
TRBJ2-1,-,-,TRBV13,CASIGLDNEQFF,TGTGCCAGCATCGGACTGGACAATGAGCAGTTCTTC
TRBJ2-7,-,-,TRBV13,CASSSPDGGAYEQYF,TGTGCCAGCAGCTCCCCCGACGGAGGGGCTTACGAGCAGTACTTC
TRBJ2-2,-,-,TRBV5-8,CATRLVELFF,TGTGCCACCCGGCTGGTAGAGCTGTTTTTT
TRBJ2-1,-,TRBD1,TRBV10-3,CASRTGTGGLNEQFF,TGTGCCTCCCGGACAGGGACAGGGGGCTTAAATGAGCAGTTCTTC
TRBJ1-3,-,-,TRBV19,CASSMEANSGNTIYF,TGTGCCAGTAGTATGGAGGCTAACTCTGGAAACACCATATATTTT
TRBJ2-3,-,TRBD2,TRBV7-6,CASSRTSGSTDTQYF,TGTGCCAGCAGCCGGACTAGCGGAAGCACAGATACGCAGTATTTT
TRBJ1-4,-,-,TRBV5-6,CASSTPTTNEKLFF,TGTGCCAGCAGCACCCCGACAACTAATGAAAAACTGTTTTTT
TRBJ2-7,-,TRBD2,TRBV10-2,CASGGGGEQYF,TGCGCCAGCGGGGGGGGAGGCGAGCAGTACTTC
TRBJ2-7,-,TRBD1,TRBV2,CASSGGTGSSEQYF,TGTGCCAGCAGTGGCGGGACAGGTTCGTCCGAGCAGTACTTC
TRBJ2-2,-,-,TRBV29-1,CSVGWTGELFF,TGCAGCGTTGGGTGGACCGGGGAGCTGTTTTTT
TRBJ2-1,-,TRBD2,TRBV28,CASSPGLAGAGFDYNEQFF,TGTGCCAGCAGTCCCGGACTAGCGGGAGCCGGTTTCGACTACAATGAGCAGTTCTTC
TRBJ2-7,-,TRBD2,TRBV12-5,CASGLGLIAGGTYEQYF,TGTGCTAGTGGTTTGGGCTTAATAGCGGGAGGGACCTACGAGCAGTACTTC
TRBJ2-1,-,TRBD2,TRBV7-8,CASSLLWREGDEQFF,TGTGCCAGCAGCCTACTTTGGCGGGAGGGCGATGAGCAGTTCTTC
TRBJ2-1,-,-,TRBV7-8,CASREPSSNNEQFF,TGTGCCAGCAGGGAGCCTAGCTCTAACAATGAGCAGTTCTTC
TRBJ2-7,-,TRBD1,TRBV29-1,CSVTQYGTGQIYEQYF,TGCAGCGTGACACAGTACGGGACAGGGCAGATTTACGAGCAGTACTTC
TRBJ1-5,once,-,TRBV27,CASSLGSGQPQHF,TGTGCCAGCAGTTTAGGATCGGGACAGCCCCAGCATTTT
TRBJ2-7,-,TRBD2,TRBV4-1,CASSQQPGLAGVIYEQYF,TGCGCCAGCAGCCAACAACCGGGACTAGCGGGAGTAATCTACGAGCAGTACTTC
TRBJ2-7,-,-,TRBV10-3,CAISESLGGLGSYEQYF,TGTGCCATCAGTGAGTCTTTGGGGGGGCTAGGCTCCTACGAGCAGTACTTC
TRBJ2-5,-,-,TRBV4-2,CASSQDSGAGETQYF,TGTGCCAGCAGCCAAGACTCAGGGGCGGGAGAGACCCAGTACTTC
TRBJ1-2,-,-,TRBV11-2,CASSLGSSGGYTF,TGTGCCAGCAGCTTGGGGTCGTCGGGCGGCTACACCTTC